Below, 28 T cell receptor beta chains from the same sample are listed, as sequenced in a study of cytotoxic CD8 clonotypes in ibrutinib-treated CLL. Produced via immunoSEQ multiplex PCR; TCRdb's table is partial and in-frame only. The profile shows around 53,000 clones, roughly 54% of them singletons. This specimen was PBMCs, taken at disease progression, from a patient treated with ibrutinib. These receptors were obtained from a human donor with chronic lymphocytic leukemia.

This clone appeared many times. V gene TRBV28 combines with J gene TRBJ1-6, with D uncertain. Trimming took 3 bases from V and 14 from J, leaving 26 bases between them. From germline, CDR1 is MDHEN and CDR2 SYDVKM. The CDR3 is made up of 17 amino acids. CDR3 sequence reads: CASSFFPLGSPTVALHF. The CDR3, as DNA: TGTGCCAGCAGTTTTTTCCCACTAGGTAGTCCCACTGTAGCCCTCCACTTT.

This clone has just a few counts. The chain combines TRBV27 with TRBJ2-1, with 10 positions matching TRBD2. Germline trimming cut 3 bases from V and 5 bases from J; bases unmatched to any gene: 10. The CDR3 sequence is 17 residues long. Germline CDR1 reads MNHEY; CDR2 reads SMNVEV (reference sequence). CDR3: CASSLPRLAGVHNEQFF. The CDR3 DNA follows: TGTGCCAGCAGTTTGCCGCGACTAGCGGGCGTCCACAATGAGCAGTTCTTC.

The chain is built from TRBV6-6 and TRBJ2-3, with 11 bases matching TRBD1. Unmatched junction bases numbered 4, after V lost 4 bases and J lost 1 base. This CDR3 comprises 16 residues. CDR1 is MNHNY, CDR2 SVGAGI, per germline (reference sequence). CDR3 in DNA: TGTGCCAGCAGTTTCAGGACAGGGGGCGGCACAGATACGCAGTATTTT. It specifies CASSFRTGGGTDTQYF.

This rearrangement joins TRBV6-4 to TRBJ2-3; 7 bases map to TRBD2. The V gene end was trimmed by 0 bases and the J gene end by 6 bases; junction bases not matched to a gene: 3. The CDR3 is 14 amino acids. Per germline, CDR1 MRHNA and CDR2 SNTAGT. The CDR3 loop is CASSDSLGGDTQYF. Here the CDR3 DNA reads TGTGCCAGCAGTGACTCCCTCGGGGGGGATACGCAGTATTTT.

The gene calls are TRBV12-2 and TRBJ1-5; the D call of TRBD1 is as the table states it, not checked on the DNA. TRBV12-2 is deemed a pseudogene. This CDR3 is built from 16 residues. CDR3 loop: CASRQGQGAGNQPQHF. The CDR3 DNA is TGTGCAAGTCGCCAGGGACAGGGGGCTGGCAATCAGCCCCAGCATTTT.

This clone has a handful of counts. The rearrangement uses TRBV5-1 and TRBJ1-2; D not resolved. The V end lost 0 bases, the J end lost 5 bases, and 5 bases lay between the germline ends. CDR3 size: 12 residues. The germline V gene has CDR1 SGHRS and CDR2 YFSETQ. The CDR3 DNA reads as TGCGCCAGCAGCTTGGATTCTTATGGCTACACCTTC. As protein: CASSLDSYGYTF.

The chain combines TRBV28 with TRBJ2-3; the D gene is possibly TRBD1 (6 bases). This CDR3 is 15 amino acids long. Trimming removed 10 bases from V and 2 bases from J, with 19 bases in between. CDR1 and CDR2 from the germline V gene are MDHEN and SYDVKM. The CDR3 here is CATTLGDMFTDTQYF. CDR3 nucleotide sequence: TGTGCCACAACACTCGGGGACATGTTCACAGATACGCAGTATTTT.

This clone was seen a handful of times. The V and J genes are TRBV7-2 and TRBJ1-5; D is ambiguous. Germline-derived CDR1 and CDR2 are SGHTA and FQGNSA. This CDR3 comprises 13 residues. Trimming left V 5 bases short and J 7 bases short, with 12 bases between. Written as DNA, the CDR3 is TGTGCCAGCAGCCAATCCCCCGGGCAGCCCCAGCATTTT. Protein: CASSQSPGQPQHF.

This chain uses TRBV5-4 with TRBJ1-5; perhaps TRBD1 as D (6 bases). The germline CDR1 and CDR2 sequences are SGHNT and YYREEE (reference sequence). The length of the CDR3 is 15 residues. The V gene lost 0 bases and the J gene lost 6 bases, with 13 bases spanning the gap. CDR3 loop: CASSLDREYTQPQHF. The CDR3 nucleotides are TGTGCCAGCAGCTTGGACAGGGAGTACACTCAGCCCCAGCATTTT.

This clone appeared a few times. J is TRBJ2-7 and V is TRBV4-3, with D hard to call. Trimming shortened V by 0 bases and J by 2 bases, and 14 bases separated the two germline ends. Germline V gives CDR1 LGHNA, CDR2 YSLEER. The length of the CDR3 is 16 residues. The CDR3 bases are TGCGCCAGCAGCCAAGATCGGCAGCAAAACACCTACGAGCAGTACTTC. Translated, it gives CASSQDRQQNTYEQYF.

V is TRBV15 and J is TRBJ2-7; D gene unclear. Germline-derived CDR1 and CDR2 are LNHNV and YYDKDF (reference sequence). V lost 5 bases and J lost 2, with 13 bases in between. The CDR3 is 14 amino acids. This CDR3 is CATSRPHATYEQYF. CDR3 DNA: TGTGCCACCAGCCGCCCCCACGCTACCTACGAGCAGTACTTC.

This clone is medium-sized. The chain couples TRBV28 to TRBJ2-7, with TRBD1 matching 8 bases. This CDR3 spans 16 amino acids. Germline V gives CDR1 MDHEN, CDR2 SYDVKM. The V segment lost 5 bases and the J segment 3 bases; nucleotides outside the gene matches: 12. The CDR3 region is CASSTLDRAYSYEQYF. The CDR3 DNA reads as TGTGCCAGCAGTACGTTGGACAGGGCGTACAGCTACGAGCAGTACTTC.

V gene TRBV7-2 combines with J gene TRBJ2-3; 8 nucleotides agree with TRBD1. The V and J ends lost 4 bases and 3 bases, in that order; junction bases with no gene match: 6. Germline V gene lookup returns CDR1 SGHTA and CDR2 FQGNSA. CDR3 size: 15 residues. CDR3 loop: CASSSSDRVTDTQYF. Written as DNA, the CDR3 is TGTGCCAGCAGCTCGTCGGACAGGGTAACAGATACGCAGTATTTT.

The chain joins TRBV5-6 to TRBJ2-7, with D maybe TRBD1 (5 bases). CDR1 and CDR2 from the germline V gene are SGHDT and YYEEEE. This CDR3 has 15 residues. V was pared by 0 bases and J by 5 bases, with 15 bases between. CDR3 in amino acids: CASSLDPGRRNEQYF. CDR3 in DNA: TGTGCCAGCAGCTTGGATCCAGGGCGGCGGAACGAGCAGTACTTC.

CDR3 nucleotides: TGTGCCAGCAGCCAAAGGGGGATAGCCTACAATGAGCAGTTCTTC. Its protein is CASSQRGIAYNEQFF. The chain employs TRBV7-9 and TRBJ2-1; a weak D match, TRBD1 (6 bases). V was cut by 5 bases and J by 2 bases, with 13 bases left in between. This CDR3 region has 15 residues. The germline V gene has CDR1 SEHNR and CDR2 FQNEAQ (reference sequence).

The gene calls are TRBV4-2 and TRBJ2-2, with TRBD2 identical over 13 bases. This CDR3 spans 18 amino acids. Looked up from germline, CDR1 is LGHNA and CDR2 is YNFKEQ. J was trimmed by 3 bases and V by 5 bases; bases with no gene match: 9. The CDR3 loop is CASSAGTSGIRDTGELFF. CDR3 DNA sequence: TGTGCCAGCAGCGCGGGGACTAGCGGGATAAGGGACACCGGGGAGCTGTTTTTT.

The V gene is TRBV27, the J gene TRBJ2-2; the D gene is possibly TRBD2 (5 bases). The CDR3 has 16 residues. Germline V gene data show CDR1 as MNHEY and CDR2 as SMNVEV (reference sequence). The germline V and J ends were trimmed by 4 bases and 0 bases, with 12 bases remaining between them. The CDR3 protein is CASSSPGISNTGELFF. As DNA, the CDR3 is TGTGCCAGCAGTTCACCCGGGATTTCGAACACCGGGGAGCTGTTTTTT.

The table lists this clone with a few counts. V is TRBV14 and J is TRBJ2-1; a weak D match, TRBD2 (7 bases). Germline values: CDR1 SGHDN, CDR2 FVKESK. The CDR3 extends over 15 amino acids. Trimming removed 2 bases at V and 2 bases at J, with 10 bases between. The CDR3 here is CASSQRRGPYNEQFF. CDR3 DNA sequence: TGTGCCAGCAGCCAACGGCGGGGGCCCTACAATGAGCAGTTCTTC. Variable domain in full (rest from reference TRBV14 and TRBJ2-1): EAGVTQFPSHSVIEKGQTVTLRCDPISGHDNLYWYRRVMGKEIKFLLHFVKESKQDESGMPNNRFLAERTGGTYSTLKVQPAELEDSGVYFCASSQRRGPYNEQFFGPGTRLTVL.

The chain links TRBV6-5 to TRBJ2-3; no clear D. The V end lost 2 bases, the J end lost 6 bases, and 6 bases lay between the germline ends. The CDR3 is made up of 12 amino acids. Germline-derived CDR1 and CDR2 are MNHEY and SVGAGI. The CDR3 DNA reads as TGTGCCAGCAGTTACCAATCGGATACGCAGTATTTT. Translated: CASSYQSDTQYF.

The count of this clone is one. J is TRBJ2-3 and V is TRBV5-8; 9 bases are shared with TRBD1. The germline CDR1 and CDR2 sequences are SGHTS and YDEGEE. This CDR3 has 14 residues. V lost 3 bases, J lost 8 bases, and 7 bases stayed unmatched. The CDR3 nucleotides read TGTGCCAGCAGCTCGGGACAGGGAGTAGGTACGCAGTATTTT. It codes for CASSSGQGVGTQYF.

The chain uses TRBV18 and TRBJ2-1, with 9 bases identical to TRBD2. The CDR3 spans 16 residues. Germline lookup yields CDR1 KGHSH and CDR2 LQKENI. The ends lost 2 bases at V and 4 bases at J; junction bases unmatched: 6. The CDR3 spells CASSPETSGAYNEQFF. CDR3 sequence (DNA): TGTGCCAGCTCACCAGAGACTAGCGGAGCTTACAATGAGCAGTTCTTC.

The table lists this clone with a few counts. The V gene is TRBV6-7, the J gene TRBJ1-5, with D possibly matching TRBD1 (6 bases). TRBV6-7 is treated as an ORF (open reading frame) with a function not yet certain. This CDR3 has 17 residues. V was shortened by 5 bases and J by 3 bases, with 20 bases between the two germline ends. The CDR3 sequence: CASSHTGSWPINQPQHF. For the CDR3, the DNA is TGTGCCAGCAGTCACACAGGGTCCTGGCCGATCAATCAGCCCCAGCATTTT.

This clone was detected only a few times. This chain uses TRBV9 with TRBJ1-1; the D gene is possibly TRBD1 (6 bases). Deletions cut 1 base from V and 5 bases from J, with 12 bases between. This CDR3 has 14 residues. Germline-derived CDR1 and CDR2 are SGDLS and YYNGEE. The CDR3 nucleotides read TGTGCCAGCAGCGTAACAGGGTCGGTAACTGAAGCTTTCTTT. Residues: CASSVTGSVTEAFF.

The V call is TRBV5-1, the J call TRBJ1-5; D gene ambiguous. The V end was cut by 2 bases, the J end by 3 bases, with 12 bases between. The CDR3 spans 15 residues. CDR1 and CDR2 from the germline V gene are SGHRS and YFSETQ. The CDR3 DNA reads as TGCGCCAGCAGCTTAGGTTTCGGGAACAATCAGCCCCAGCATTTT. Amino acids: CASSLGFGNNQPQHF.

This clone was seen more than once but under ten times. The chain joins TRBV6-5 to TRBJ1-2; the D gene is possibly TRBD1 (5 bases). From germline, CDR1 is MNHEY and CDR2 SVGAGI. This CDR3 is 14 amino acids long. Trimming pared 5 bases from V and 4 bases from J, leaving 14 bases between. CDR3 amino acids: CASSRDQTSYGYTF. The CDR3 nucleotides are TGTGCCAGCAGTCGGGACCAGACTTCCTATGGCTACACCTTC.

The chain is built from TRBV5-4 and TRBJ2-1; 9 positions match TRBD2. CDR3 size: 15 residues. Per germline, CDR1 SGHNT and CDR2 YYREEE (reference sequence). The ends lost 0 bases at V and 2 bases at J; junction bases unmatched: 0. CDR3 bases: TGTGCCAGCAGCTTGGGCGGGGGGGCCTACAATGAGCAGTTCTTC. Translating it yields CASSLGGGAYNEQFF.

This clone was counted between two and nine times. This chain uses TRBV18 with TRBJ2-7; 9 nucleotides align to TRBD2. Germline loops: CDR1 KGHSH, CDR2 LQKENI. With 3 bases clipped from V and 4 bases from J, the junction kept 10 bases outside the gene matches. The CDR3 is 16 residues long. DNA for the CDR3: TGTGCCAGCTCACCGACGCTGGCGGGGGGGCAGTACGAGCAGTACTTC. Its translation is CASSPTLAGGQYEQYF.

The table lists this clone with a few counts. The chain carries TRBV29-1 and TRBJ2-3; possibly TRBD1 for D (5 bases). Trimming removed 6 bases at V and 6 bases at J, with 10 bases between. The CDR3 length is 11 residues. Germline loops: CDR1 SQVTM, CDR2 ANQGSEA. CDR3 DNA sequence: TGCAGCGTCGGACACGCCGATACGCAGTATTTT. It translates to CSVGHADTQYF.